The TCR beta chain under discussion was sequenced for a study of T cells in Graves' hyperthyroidism and ophthalmopathy. This clonotype has at least ten counts. Pregnant or lactating patients were excluded, as were those with uncontrolled infection or other autoimmune disease. The length of the CDR3 is 14 residues. Germline CDR1 SGHTA, CDR2 FQGNSA. V lost 1 base and J lost 5, with 12 bases in between. The investigators amplified TCR beta CDR3 regions from RNA transcripts. The HTBI primer set served for first-round RT-PCR of the TCR CDR3. TCRdb processed the multiplex PCR reads anew with MiXCR; each CDR3 protein has one entry. The repertoire holds 500,000 or so distinct CDR3 sequences, with 17% as singletons.

The chain is built from TRBV7-2 and TRBJ2-7; D is ambiguous. Sequences were obtained from blood. This clonotype was sampled from a woman younger than 30 with Graves' ophthalmopathy. The CDR3 sequence is CASSLVPPRDEQYF. The CDR3 region has the DNA TGTGCCAGCAGCTTAGTTCCCCCTCGGGACGAGCAGTACTTC.